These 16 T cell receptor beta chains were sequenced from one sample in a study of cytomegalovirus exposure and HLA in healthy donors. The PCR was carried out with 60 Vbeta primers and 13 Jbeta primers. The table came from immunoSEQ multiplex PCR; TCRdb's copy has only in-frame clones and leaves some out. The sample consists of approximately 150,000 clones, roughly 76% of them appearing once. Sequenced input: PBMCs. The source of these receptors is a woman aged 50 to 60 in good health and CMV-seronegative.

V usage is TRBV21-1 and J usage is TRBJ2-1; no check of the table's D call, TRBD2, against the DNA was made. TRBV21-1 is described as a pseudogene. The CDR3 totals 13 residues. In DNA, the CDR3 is TGTGCCAGCAAGCGGGGGGCCTACAATGAGCAGTTCTTC. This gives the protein CASKRGAYNEQFF.

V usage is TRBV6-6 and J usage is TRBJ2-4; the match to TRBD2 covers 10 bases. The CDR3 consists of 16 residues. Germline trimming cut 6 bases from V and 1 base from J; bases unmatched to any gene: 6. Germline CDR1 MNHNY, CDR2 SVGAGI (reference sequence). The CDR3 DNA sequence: TGTGCCAGCAGAAGCGGGGGGGCCAACGCCAAAAACATTCAGTACTTC. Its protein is CASRSGGANAKNIQYF.

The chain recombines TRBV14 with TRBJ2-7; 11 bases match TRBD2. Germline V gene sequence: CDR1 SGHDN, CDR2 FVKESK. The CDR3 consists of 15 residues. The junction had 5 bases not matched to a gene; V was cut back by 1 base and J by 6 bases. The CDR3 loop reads CASSQGLAGSGEQYF. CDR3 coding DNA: TGTGCCAGCAGCCAAGGACTAGCGGGATCCGGCGAGCAGTACTTC.

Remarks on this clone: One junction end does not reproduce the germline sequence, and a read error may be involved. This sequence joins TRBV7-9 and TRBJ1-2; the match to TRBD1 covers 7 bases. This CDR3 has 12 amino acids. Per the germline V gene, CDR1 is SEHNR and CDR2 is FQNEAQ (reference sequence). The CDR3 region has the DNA TGTTCCAGCAGCTCTCTCCAACAGGGGCCAACCTTC. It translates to CSSSSLQQGPTF.

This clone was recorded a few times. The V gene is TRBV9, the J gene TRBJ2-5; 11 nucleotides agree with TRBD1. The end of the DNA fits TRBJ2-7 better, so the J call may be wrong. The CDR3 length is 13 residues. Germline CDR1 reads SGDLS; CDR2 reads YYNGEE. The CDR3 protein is CTRTGGRLGEQYF. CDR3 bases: TGTACCCGGACAGGGGGCAGGTTGGGCGAGCAGTACTTC.

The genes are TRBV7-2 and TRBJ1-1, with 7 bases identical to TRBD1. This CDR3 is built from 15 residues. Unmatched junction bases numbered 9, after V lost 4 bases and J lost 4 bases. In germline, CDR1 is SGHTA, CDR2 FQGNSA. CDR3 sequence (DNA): TGTGCCAGCAGCTCCCGGACAGGAGGGATCACTGAAGCTTTCTTT. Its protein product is CASSSRTGGITEAFF.

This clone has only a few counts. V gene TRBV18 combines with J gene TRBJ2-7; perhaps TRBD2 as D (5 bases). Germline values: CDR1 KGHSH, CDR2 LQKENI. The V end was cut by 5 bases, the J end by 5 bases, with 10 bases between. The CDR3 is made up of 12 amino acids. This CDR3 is CASSSDSDEQYF. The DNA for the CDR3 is TGTGCCAGCTCATCGGATAGCGACGAGCAGTACTTC.

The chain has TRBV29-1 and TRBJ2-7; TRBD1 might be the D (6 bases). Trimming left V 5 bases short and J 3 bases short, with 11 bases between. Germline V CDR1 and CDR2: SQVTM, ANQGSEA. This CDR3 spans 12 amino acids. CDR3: CSVNIGGYEQYF. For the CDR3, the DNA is TGCAGCGTTAACATAGGGGGCTACGAGCAGTACTTC.

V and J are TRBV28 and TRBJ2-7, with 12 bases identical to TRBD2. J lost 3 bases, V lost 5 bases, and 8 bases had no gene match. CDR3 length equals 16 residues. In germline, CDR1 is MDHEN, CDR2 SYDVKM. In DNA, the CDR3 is TGTGCCAGCAGTCCTAGCGGGAGGGCCCGGGGCTACGAGCAGTACTTC. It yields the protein CASSPSGRARGYEQYF.

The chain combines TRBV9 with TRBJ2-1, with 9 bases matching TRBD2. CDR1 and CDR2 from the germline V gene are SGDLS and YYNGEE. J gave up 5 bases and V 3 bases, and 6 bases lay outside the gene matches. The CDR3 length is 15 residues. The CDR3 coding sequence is TGTGCCAGCAGCGCCCTAGCGGGGAGGGACAATGAGCAGTTCTTC. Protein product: CASSALAGRDNEQFF.

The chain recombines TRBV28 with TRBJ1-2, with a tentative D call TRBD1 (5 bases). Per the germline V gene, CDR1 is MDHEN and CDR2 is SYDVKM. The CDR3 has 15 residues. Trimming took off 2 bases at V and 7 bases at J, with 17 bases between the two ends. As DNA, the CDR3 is TGTGCCAGCAGTTTAGGACAAAAAAGCTCGGGTGGCTACACCTTC. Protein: CASSLGQKSSGGYTF.

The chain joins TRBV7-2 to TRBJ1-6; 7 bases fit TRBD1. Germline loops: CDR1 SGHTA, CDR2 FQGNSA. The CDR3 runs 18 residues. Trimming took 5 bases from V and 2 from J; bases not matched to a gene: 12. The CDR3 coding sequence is TGTGCCAGCAGCGAACATATGACAGGGAGGCCCTATAATTCACCCCTCCACTTT. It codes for CASSEHMTGRPYNSPLHF.

CDR3 coding DNA: TGCAGCGTTGAAGACCCAAACGGGGTCAATGAGCAGTTCTTC. This gives the protein CSVEDPNGVNEQFF. The rearrangement links TRBV29-1 to TRBJ2-1; tentative D call: TRBD2 (5 bases). The germline V and J ends were trimmed by 0 bases and 6 bases, with 12 bases remaining between them. Germline-derived CDR1 and CDR2 are SQVTM and ANQGSEA. The CDR3 contains 14 residues.

DNA for the CDR3: TGTGCCAGCACCCTAGCGGGTTCGGGCACTGAAGCTTTCTTT. As protein: CASTLAGSGTEAFF. V usage is TRBV6-5 and J usage is TRBJ1-1; D ambiguous. V lost 7 bases and J 4 bases, leaving 16 bases between the germline ends. This CDR3 region has 14 residues. CDR1 is MNHEY and CDR2 is SVGAGI in the germline V gene.

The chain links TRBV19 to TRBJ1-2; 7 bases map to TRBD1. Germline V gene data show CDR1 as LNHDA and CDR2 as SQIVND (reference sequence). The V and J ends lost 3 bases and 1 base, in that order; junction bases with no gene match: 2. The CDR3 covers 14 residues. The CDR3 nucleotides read TGTGCCAGTAGTATGGCAGGGGGTAACTATGGCTACACCTTC. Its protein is CASSMAGGNYGYTF.

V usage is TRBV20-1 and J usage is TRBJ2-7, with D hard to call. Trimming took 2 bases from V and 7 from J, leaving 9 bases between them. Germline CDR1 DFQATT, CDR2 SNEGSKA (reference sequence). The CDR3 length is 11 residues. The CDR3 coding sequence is TGCAGTGCTAGAACTTCCCTGGAGCAGTACTTC. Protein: CSARTSLEQYF.